The TCR beta chain under discussion was sequenced for a study of shared clonotypes between healthy human individuals. The study, taken as a whole, reports: Researchers found naive subsets generally carried larger estimated richness than memory subsets. Owing to a small donor count, the genetic and exposure-history diversity represented was limited.

To note about this clone: What it recognizes is unknown.

The length of the CDR3 is 16 residues. Trimming took off 4 bases at V and 1 base at J, with 16 bases between the two ends. In germline, CDR1 is SEHNR, CDR2 FQNEAQ (reference sequence). CD8 cells regarded as naive lacked CD45RO, were positively chosen for CCR7, and omitted terminally differentiated effector memory CD45RA+ cells. The input for sorted-subset replicate PCRs was about 200 ng DNA, around 27,000 T cell genomes. Some clones are missing from TCRdb's copy, which holds only in-frame ones; the method was immunoSEQ multiplex PCR. The data show around 2,000,000 clones, about 95% seen once. The clonotype comes from a man between 18 and 35 years old in good health. This chain connects TRBV7-9 to TRBJ2-5; a weak D match, TRBD2 (5 bases). Sequencing was carried out using naive CD8+ T cells sorted from blood. Here the CDR3 DNA reads TGTGCCAGCAGCTCCCTCCCTCGGACTTTCCAAGAGACCCAGTACTTC. Translated, it gives CASSSLPRTFQETQYF.